The present T cell receptor (beta chain) was sequenced within a study of blood T cell repertoires in COVID-19 (dated by TCRdb to the early 2020s). About the study as a whole: The collaborator samples originated in the United States, Italy and Spain and spanned the acute and convalescent phases of COVID-19. The prospective study material was composed of cDNA or gDNA derived from T cells, B-cell-depleted T cells, or PBMCs. The dataset comprised deeply sampled blood TCRbeta repertoires from subjects exposed to, actively infected with, or recovered from COVID-19. The repertoires were made available in a free public database intended to serve as a resource for research on the immune response to SARS-CoV-2. Samples came from the ongoing ImmuneRACE study (first 160 participants) plus 1,254 subjects from 6 global collaborators. A de-identified subject ID, COVID-19 status, age in years and sex were almost always included in the sample metadata. Where available, HLA class I and class II types were obtained from metadata supplied by the sample provider rather than from assay-based typing.

What the research found in general, with its limitations: Clinical and demographic metadata were provided uncurated, with the amount varying by source and participant.

TCRbeta CDR3 regions were amplified from genomic DNA by means of the immunoSEQ Assay, a bias-controlled multiplex PCR. On the authors' methods: The number of nucleated cells in each sample was estimated by amplification of reference gene primers within the assay. To quantify the absolute abundance of each unique TCRbeta CDR3 rearrangement, sequence reads were collapsed and filtered. For each sample, productive Simpson clonality was calculated as the square root of Simpson's diversity index over productive rearrangements. TCRdb took over this immuneACCESS table, retaining in-frame rearrangements with V and J assigned. Such tables are incomplete; in checked studies, under half of the missing clones stem from an unresolved V gene, and the remainder is unexplained. D and trimming were read from the DNA, whereas the V and J calls and clone size are those reported in that table. The sample profile shows over 150,000 clones; roughly 86% of them were found once. The ten largest clones represent approximately 0.6% of the sample.

One collaborating source in Seattle enrolled patients while the patients were actively infected and followed the patients over time throughout the course of disease. Whole blood was collected in K2EDTA tubes by collaborating institutions according to the institutions' own protocols. Collaborator samples were shipped for TCRbeta analysis as frozen whole blood, isolated PBMCs, or DNA extracted from either sample type. Details on this clone: Its antigen target is currently unknown. Base qualities are not at hand, and no much larger clone is one base apart.

Taken from the germline V gene (reference sequence), the CDR1 and CDR2 loops are LNHDA and SQIVND. From cysteine to phenylalanine, the CDR3 is 13 amino acids long. The CDR3 DNA has 39 bases and is translated from base 1. The germline ends are 12 bases apart after V is trimmed by 6 bases and J by 4 bases. Sequenced material: peripheral blood. The chain links TRBV19 with TRBJ1-2, with a weak D call of TRBD1 (5 bases match). This clonotype originated in a man aged 60-69 years with COVID-19, enrolled during active disease. At the DNA level, the sequence is TGTGCCAGTAGCGAGACAGCTGTCTATGGCTACACCTTC. It translates as CASSETAVYGYTF.